This T cell receptor beta chain was identified during a study of OX40 agonist ivuxolimab in advanced cancers. Sequencing was performed with immunoSEQ multiplex PCR; in TCRdb, only in-frame clones are kept and a portion is missing. The sample has 85,000 to 100,000 clones, 70% to 90% seen once; the top ten hold approximately 0.8%. Trimming left V 3 bases short and J 4 bases short, with 12 bases between. The CDR3 has 13 residues. The germline gives CDR1 SQVTM, CDR2 ANQGSEA. This clone came up a few times. The chain uses TRBV29-1 and TRBJ2-5, with D perhaps matching TRBD2 (6 bases). The sequenced sample was CD4+ or CD8+ T cells sorted from blood, obtained in a trial of the OX40 agonist ivuxolimab. The TCR comes from an adult with an advanced solid tumor such as melanoma, head and neck, liver or kidney cancer. CDR3 nucleotides: TGCAGCGTTGATCCGGTCGGGGGAGAGACCCAGTACTTC. The encoded protein is CSVDPVGGETQYF.